One and the same sample provided the 6 T cell receptor beta chains below, sequenced in a study of T cell repertoires in cytomegalovirus infection. TCRdb passed the reads through MiXCR, listing each CDR3 protein once. The profile shows more than 400,000 distinct CDR3 sequences, about a quarter of them singletons. Sequences were obtained from PBMCs. Receptors were obtained from a human donor in good health (CMV status not recorded). Some clones in this sample may be carry-over from other donors' samples.

The chain couples TRBV6-1 to TRBJ1-1, with D unresolved. The CDR3 sequence is 12 residues long. Germline-derived CDR1 and CDR2 are MNHNS and SASEGT. The germline V and J ends were trimmed by 6 bases and 9 bases, with 14 bases remaining between them. CDR3 residues: CASRSGSRKAFF. For the CDR3, the DNA is TGTGCCAGCAGGTCAGGATCCCGGAAAGCTTTCTTT.

The chain links TRBV19 to TRBJ1-3; 9 bases fit TRBD1. Germline V gives CDR1 LNHDA, CDR2 SQIVND (reference sequence). This CDR3 contains 16 residues. V shed 11 bases and J 0 bases; nucleotides not matched to a gene: 11. The CDR3 nucleotides are TGTGCCTGCCAGACGACAGGGGGAAGCTCTGGAAACACCATATATTTT. It specifies CACQTTGGSSGNTIYF. The full variable domain, rest sourced from reference TRBV19 and TRBJ1-3, is DGGITQSPKYLFRKEGQNVTLSCEQNLNHDAMYWYRQDPGQGLRLIYYSQIVNDFQKGDIAEGYSVSREKKESFPLTVTSAQKNPTAFYLCACQTTGGSSGNTIYFGEGSWLTVV.

The V gene is TRBV20-1, the J gene TRBJ1-1; TRBD1 matches at 11 bases. Losses at the gene ends were 4 bases for V and 4 bases for J; bases not matched to a gene: 5. Germline V CDR1 and CDR2: DFQATT, SNEGSKA (reference sequence). CDR3 length: 14 residues. The DNA for the CDR3 is TGCAGTGCTAAACGGACAGGGGGCGTCACTGAAGCTTTCTTT. It yields the protein CSAKRTGGVTEAFF.

The rearrangement links TRBV18 to TRBJ2-3; 7 nucleotides align to TRBD1. CDR3 size: 15 residues. V lost 4 bases, J lost 4 bases, and 8 bases stayed unmatched. Germline values: CDR1 KGHSH, CDR2 LQKENI. The CDR3 DNA reads as TGTGCCAGCTCACTCGACAGGGCTAAGGCAGATACGCAGTATTTT. This translates into CASSLDRAKADTQYF.

The gene calls are TRBV24-1 and TRBJ2-2; unclear D gene. Germline CDR1 and CDR2: KGHDR and SFDVKD. V was trimmed by 1 base and J by 3 bases, leaving 11 bases between them. This CDR3 has 16 residues. CDR3 DNA sequence: TGTGCCACCAGTGATTTCGACTCCGGGTACACCGGGGAGCTGTTTTTT. It encodes CATSDFDSGYTGELFF.

A few counts support this clonotype. The chain couples TRBV11-2 to TRBJ1-5, with a possible D match to TRBD1 (5 bases). Germline V gene data show CDR1 as SGHAT and CDR2 as FQNNGV. V shed 7 bases and J shed 3 bases, with 16 bases lying between them. This CDR3 is 15 amino acids long. This CDR3 is CASTLWGRVNQPQHF. The CDR3 DNA is TGTGCCAGCACCCTCTGGGGCAGGGTCAATCAGCCCCAGCATTTT. Combining the CDR3 with reference TRBV11-2 and TRBJ1-5 gives the whole variable domain EAGVAQSPRYKIIEKRQSVAFWCNPISGHATLYWYQQILGQGPKLLIQFQNNGVVDDSQLPKDRFSAERLKGVDSTLKIQPAKLEDSAVYLCASTLWGRVNQPQHFGDGTRLSIL.